Below, 21 T cell receptor beta chains from the same sample are listed, as sequenced in a study of shared clonotypes between healthy human individuals. Clones were read by immunoSEQ multiplex PCR, and TCRdb kept only the in-frame ones, dropping some. The sample lists around 1,000,000 clones; around 77% were seen once. What was sequenced was memory CD4+ T cells from PBMCs. Stated subset: CD45RA-negative fraction. The receptors stem from a man aged 18 to 35 in good health. Some clones in this sample may be carry-over from other donors' samples.

The chain combines TRBV18 with TRBJ2-1, with D perhaps matching TRBD1 or TRBD2 (7 bases each). The length of the CDR3 is 15 residues. Germline lookup yields CDR1 KGHSH and CDR2 LQKENI. Trimming pared 2 bases from V and 4 bases from J, leaving 12 bases between. The CDR3 DNA sequence: TGTGCCAGCTCACCAAGTCAGGGGGGGTACAATGAGCAGTTCTTC. It encodes CASSPSQGGYNEQFF.

The count of this clone is one. The chain carries TRBV4-1 and TRBJ2-7, with D hard to call. V lost 4 bases and J 7 bases, leaving 23 bases between the germline ends. The germline V gene has CDR1 MGHRA and CDR2 YSYEKL. The CDR3 is made up of 16 amino acids. CDR3 DNA: TGCGCCAGCAGCCCCACCTGGGCGGTGGGTTCCGGGGAGCAGTACTTC. Translating it yields CASSPTWAVGSGEQYF.

The chain uses TRBV2 and TRBJ2-4, with unresolved D. Trimming removed 6 bases at V and 0 bases at J, with 9 bases between. CDR3 length: 14 residues. The V gene's germline CDR1 is SNHLY and CDR2 FYNNEI. The CDR3 here is CASRPTLAKNIQYF. In DNA form, the CDR3 reads TGTGCCAGCAGGCCGACGTTAGCCAAAAACATTCAGTACTTC. Full variable domain (remainder filled in from reference TRBV2 and TRBJ2-4): EPEVTQTPSHQVTQMGQEVILRCVPISNHLYFYWYRQILGQKVEFLVSFYNNEISEKSEIFDDQFSVERPDGSNFTLKIRSTKLEDSAMYFCASRPTLAKNIQYFGAGTRLSVL.

The chain uses TRBV15 and TRBJ1-2; TRBD1 aligns across 8 bases. V trimming: 4 bases; J trimming: 4 bases; junction bases outside the gene matches: 2. The CDR3 is made up of 13 amino acids. CDR1 LNHNV and CDR2 YYDKDF come from the germline V gene (reference sequence). CDR3 sequence: CATSTGQGYGYTF. The CDR3 region has the DNA TGTGCCACCAGCACCGGACAGGGCTATGGCTACACCTTC.

This chain connects TRBV28 to TRBJ1-2, with a weak D call TRBD1 (6 bases). CDR3 size: 12 residues. V was pared by 10 bases and J by 3 bases, with 12 bases between. Per the germline V gene, CDR1 is MDHEN and CDR2 is SYDVKM. The CDR3 loop reads CATFRGDYGYTF. CDR3 coding DNA: TGTGCCACCTTTAGGGGGGACTATGGCTACACCTTC.

In its sample, this clone was seen once. CDR3 in DNA: TGTGCCAGCAGCTTTGGAGGACAGGGGGAAGAGACCCAGTACTTC. This translates into CASSFGGQGEETQYF. The J gene is TRBJ2-5, the V gene TRBV7-8, with 10 bases lining up with TRBD1. Germline assignment: CDR1 SGHVS and CDR2 FQNEAQ. Losses at the gene ends were 3 bases for V and 3 bases for J; bases not matched to a gene: 4. CDR3 length: 15 residues.

In this sample, this clone turned up a few times. The J gene is TRBJ1-5, the V gene TRBV30; D ambiguous. Trimming shortened V by 3 bases and J by 8 bases, and 2 bases separated the two germline ends. The CDR3 totals 9 residues. CDR1 and CDR2 from the germline V gene are GTSNPN and SVGIG (reference sequence). The CDR3 DNA is TGTGCCTGGAGGGAGCCCCAGCATTTT. Protein product: CAWREPQHF.

This chain joins TRBV6-1 and TRBJ2-1; tentatively, D is TRBD1 (6 bases). The V end lost 8 bases, the J end lost 5 bases, and 16 bases lay between the germline ends. The germline V gene encodes CDR1 MNHNS and CDR2 SASEGT. This CDR3 comprises 14 residues. In DNA, the CDR3 is TGTGCCAGCTCAGGGGTTCTGGTCAACAATGAGCAGTTCTTC. Translating gives CASSGVLVNNEQFF.

The chain couples TRBV6-5 to TRBJ2-2, with D possibly being TRBD2 (5 bases). V was cut by 2 bases and J by 4 bases, with 14 bases left in between. CDR1 and CDR2 (germline): MNHEY, SVGAGI. This CDR3 is 16 amino acids long. The CDR3 DNA sequence: TGTGCCAGCAGTTACGGAGCCCCACGGGGCACCGGGGAGCTGTTTTTT. Its translation is CASSYGAPRGTGELFF.

The genes are TRBV29-1 and TRBJ1-1; D unresolved. The CDR3 is 13 residues long. Germline V gene data show CDR1 as SQVTM and CDR2 as ANQGSEA. The V and J ends lost 3 bases and 0 bases respectively, with 8 bases between them. CDR3 in amino acids: CSVDSQVNTEAFF. The CDR3 DNA reads TGCAGCGTTGACAGTCAGGTGAACACTGAAGCTTTCTTT.

This chain links TRBV6-1 with TRBJ1-2; D is undetermined. The CDR3 is 13 residues long. The V and J ends lost 11 bases and 3 bases respectively, with 16 bases between them. Germline V gene data show CDR1 as MNHNS and CDR2 as SASEGT. The CDR3 coding sequence is TGTGCCGGACGAACCGGGCGTCACTATGGCTACACCTTC. Translated, it gives CAGRTGRHYGYTF.

This chain uses TRBV6-1 with TRBJ1-1, with D perhaps matching TRBD1 (6 bases). The CDR3 contains 11 residues. The V gene's germline CDR1 is MNHNS and CDR2 SASEGT. V lost 8 bases and J 7 bases, leaving 11 bases between the germline ends. The DNA of the CDR3 is TGTGCCAGCCTGAGGGGGGGTGAAGCTTTCTTT. The encoded protein is CASLRGGEAFF.

The DNA of the CDR3 is TGTGCCAGCAGCAGGGACAGGGCTCCTAACTATGGCTACACCTTC. Encoded protein: CASSRDRAPNYGYTF. The chain combines TRBV25-1 with TRBJ1-2, with 9 bases aligning to TRBD1. V shed 6 bases, J shed 0 bases, and the junction held 5 bases outside the gene matches. The V gene's germline CDR1 is MGHDK and CDR2 SYGVNS. The CDR3 covers 15 residues.

This rearrangement joins TRBV5-1 to TRBJ2-7, with a weak D call TRBD2 (6 bases). The CDR3 covers 17 residues. Per germline, CDR1 SGHRS and CDR2 YFSETQ. V gave up 4 bases and J gave up 0 bases, with 20 bases separating them. Here the CDR3 reads CASSASAGTLGSYEQYF. The CDR3 nucleotides are TGCGCCAGCAGCGCAAGTGCCGGGACTCTCGGCTCCTACGAGCAGTACTTC.

Worth noting for this clone: A much larger clone sits a single nucleotide away, making a read error possible. The chain uses TRBV11-2 and TRBJ1-3; TRBD1 might be the D (5 bases). From germline, CDR1 is SGHAT and CDR2 FQNNGV. The V and J ends lost 3 bases and 4 bases respectively, with 7 bases between them. The CDR3 totals 13 residues. CDR3 in amino acids: CASSFSGGNTIYF. CDR3 bases: TGTGCCAGCAGCTTCTCAGGGGGAAACACCATATATTTT. Based on the CDR3 plus reference TRBV11-2 and TRBJ1-3, the full variable domain is EAGVAQSPRYKIIEKRQSVAFWCNPISGHATLYWYQQILGQGPKLLIQFQNNGVVDDSQLPKDRFSAERLKGVDSTLKIQPAKLEDSAVYLCASSFSGGNTIYFGEGSWLTVV.

This clone was recorded a few times. The CDR3 DNA is TGTGCCAGTAGCTGGGGGTCCTACAATGAGCAGTTCTTC. Its protein product is CASSWGSYNEQFF. This rearrangement joins TRBV19 to TRBJ2-1, with D perhaps TRBD1 or TRBD2 (5 bases each). V lost 6 bases to trimming and J lost 1 base, with 7 bases between them. This CDR3 comprises 13 residues. The germline gives CDR1 LNHDA, CDR2 SQIVND (reference sequence).

The chain is built from TRBV11-2 and TRBJ2-1, with 10 bases identical to TRBD2. Germline V gene data show CDR1 as SGHAT and CDR2 as FQNNGV. Trimming took 3 bases from V and 2 from J; bases not matched to a gene: 1. The CDR3 has 15 residues. The CDR3 reads CASSFTSGAYNEQFF. CDR3 in DNA: TGTGCCAGCAGCTTCACTAGCGGGGCCTACAATGAGCAGTTCTTC.

CDR3 region: CASSQEEAWTGKEETQYF. DNA of the CDR3: TGTGCCAGCAGCCAAGAAGAAGCATGGACAGGGAAGGAGGAGACCCAGTACTTC. The chain couples TRBV14 to TRBJ2-5; 8 bases line up with TRBD1. The V segment lost 0 bases and the J segment 5 bases; nucleotides outside the gene matches: 14. The germline CDR1 and CDR2 sequences are SGHDN and FVKESK. The CDR3 consists of 18 residues. The full variable domain, completed using reference TRBV14 and TRBJ2-5, is EAGVTQFPSHSVIEKGQTVTLRCDPISGHDNLYWYRRVMGKEIKFLLHFVKESKQDESGMPNNRFLAERTGGTYSTLKVQPAELEDSGVYFCASSQEEAWTGKEETQYFGPGTRLLVL.

A note on this clone: Other DNA variants within this sample encode the same CDR3. The chain joins TRBV5-1 to TRBJ1-5; no definite D call. The V gene's germline CDR1 is SGHRS and CDR2 YFSETQ. Trimming took 0 bases from V and 2 from J, leaving 3 bases between them. The CDR3 covers 13 residues. The CDR3 region has the DNA TGCGCCAGCAGCTTGGTCGGCAATCAGCCCCAGCATTTT. This codes for CASSLVGNQPQHF.

This chain uses TRBV30 with TRBJ2-7; D assignment may be TRBD1 or TRBD2 (6 bases each). Between the trimmed V and J ends, which lost 0 bases and 0 bases, there was a span of 12 bases. This CDR3 comprises 15 residues. From germline, CDR1 is GTSNPN and CDR2 SVGIG (reference sequence). CDR3 residues: CAWSVPGASSYEQYF. The CDR3, as DNA: TGTGCCTGGAGTGTTCCGGGGGCAAGCTCCTACGAGCAGTACTTC.

The chain has TRBV28 and TRBJ1-2; no reliable D call. This CDR3 has 12 amino acids. V was pared by 2 bases and J by 8 bases, with 9 bases between. The germline gives CDR1 MDHEN, CDR2 SYDVKM. This chain's CDR3 is CASSLVSYGYTF. The CDR3, as DNA: TGTGCCAGCAGTTTAGTCAGTTACGGCTACACCTTC.